The 17 T cell receptor beta chains below were found in one sample sequenced in a study of T cell responses to AZD1222 COVID-19 vaccine. Profiled with immunoSEQ multiplex PCR; TCRdb holds only in-frame clones, not every one. Seen here are 80,000 to 90,000 clones, 91% observed once, and the top ten hold 5.2%. Here the sequenced sample was peripheral blood, taken on day 0 of MenACWY control vaccination. The source of these receptors is an adult in good health.

CDR3: CASSRQGAHEQFF. CDR3 bases: TGTGCCAGCAGTCGACAGGGTGCCCATGAGCAGTTCTTC. This chain links TRBV25-1 with TRBJ2-1; 7 bases fit TRBD1. Losses at the gene ends were 5 bases for V and 8 bases for J; bases not matched to a gene: 6. Germline V lookup: CDR1 MGHDK, CDR2 SYGVNS. This CDR3 comprises 13 residues.

The chain recombines TRBV19 with TRBJ1-5; tentatively, D is TRBD1 (6 bases). Between the trimmed V and J ends, which lost 7 bases and 5 bases, there was a span of 12 bases. This CDR3 has 13 residues. CDR1 and CDR2 from the germline V gene are LNHDA and SQIVND (reference sequence). CDR3 region: CASNWGQDQPQHF. DNA for the CDR3: TGTGCCAGTAATTGGGGGCAGGATCAGCCCCAGCATTTT.

The genes are TRBV9 and TRBJ2-5; 7 positions match TRBD2. The trim removed 4 bases at V and 1 base at J, leaving 10 bases unmatched. CDR1 is SGDLS, CDR2 YYNGEE, per germline. This CDR3 is built from 16 residues. CDR3 in amino acids: CASSTQAGLTQETQYF. In nucleotides, the CDR3 is TGTGCCAGCAGCACACAAGCGGGATTAACCCAAGAGACCCAGTACTTC.

The chain carries TRBV28 and TRBJ1-2; D call uncertain. This CDR3 comprises 13 residues. Trimming shortened V by 3 bases and J by 8 bases, and 13 bases separated the two germline ends. CDR1 is MDHEN and CDR2 is SYDVKM in the germline V gene. This chain's CDR3 is CASSFRASRGYTF. The CDR3 DNA is TGTGCCAGCAGTTTCCGGGCTTCAAGAGGCTACACCTTC.

The J gene is TRBJ2-7, the V gene TRBV10-1; 10 bases map to TRBD1. Germline-derived CDR1 and CDR2 are WNHNN and SYGVQD (reference sequence). J was trimmed by 3 bases and V by 6 bases; bases with no gene match: 5. The CDR3 spans 14 residues. CDR3 DNA sequence: TGCGCCAGCAGCAGACAGGGGGCGATCTACGAGCAGTACTTC. It codes for CASSRQGAIYEQYF.

The gene calls are TRBV7-6 and TRBJ1-1; possibly TRBD1 for D (6 bases). The V gene's germline CDR1 is SGHVS and CDR2 FNYEAQ. Trimming stripped 2 bases from V and 1 base from J, with 14 bases between. The CDR3 has 16 residues. CDR3 region: CASSLRKGGTNTEAFF. CDR3 bases: TGTGCCAGCAGCTTAAGGAAAGGGGGGACGAACACTGAAGCTTTCTTT.

This chain joins TRBV7-8 and TRBJ1-6, with D possibly TRBD1 on 6 matching bases. Germline V gene lookup returns CDR1 SGHVS and CDR2 FQNEAQ. Between the trimmed V and J ends, which lost 5 bases and 7 bases, there was a span of 21 bases. The CDR3 length is 17 residues. The CDR3 reads CASSIRSRGHLNSPLHF. CDR3 nucleotides: TGTGCCAGCAGCATACGTAGCAGGGGTCATCTAAATTCACCCCTCCACTTT.

The J gene is TRBJ1-4, the V gene TRBV6-5, with no clear D. CDR1 is MNHEY and CDR2 is SVGAGI in the germline V gene. The CDR3 has 12 amino acids. Trimming stripped 8 bases from V and 3 bases from J, with 7 bases between. In nucleotides, the CDR3 is TGTGCCAGCTCCCCGGCTAATGAAAAACTGTTTTTT. Residues: CASSPANEKLFF.

The chain combines TRBV6-5 with TRBJ1-6; the D is unclear. V gave up 6 bases and J gave up 5 bases, with 14 bases separating them. The CDR3 runs to 15 residues. Germline values: CDR1 MNHEY, CDR2 SVGAGI. The CDR3 bases are TGTGCCAGCAGACTTGACGCGCTGGATAATTCACCCCTCCACTTT. Translating gives CASRLDALDNSPLHF.

The chain employs TRBV11-2 and TRBJ1-2, with 7 positions matching TRBD1. Germline V gives CDR1 SGHAT, CDR2 FQNNGV. V was clipped by 5 bases and J by 4 bases; unmatched bases: 10. CDR3 length: 15 amino acids. The CDR3 loop reads CASSPRTGSPYGYTF. The CDR3 DNA is TGTGCCAGCAGCCCCAGGACAGGATCGCCCTATGGCTACACCTTC.

This clone was detected only once. This chain uses TRBV28 with TRBJ1-2; D gene unclear. V gave up 8 bases and J gave up 5 bases, with 9 bases separating them. This CDR3 region has 11 residues. Germline V CDR1 and CDR2: MDHEN, SYDVKM. The CDR3 region has the DNA TGTGCCAGCCGGAAGGGTTATGGCTACACCTTC. It encodes CASRKGYGYTF.

The chain is built from TRBV11-3 and TRBJ2-1; 10 bases are shared with TRBD1. This CDR3 contains 16 residues. Losses at the gene ends were 9 bases for V and 7 bases for J; bases not matched to a gene: 15. CDR1 SGHNT and CDR2 YENEEA come from the germline V gene. The CDR3: CARTDPGTGVRNEQFF. Written as DNA, the CDR3 is TGTGCCAGGACAGACCCCGGGACAGGGGTGAGGAATGAGCAGTTCTTC.

This chain joins TRBV5-1 and TRBJ1-1; 7 nucleotides match TRBD1. After removal of 5 bases from V and 6 bases from J, the junction contained 7 bases not matched to a gene. Germline CDR1 and CDR2: SGHRS and YFSETQ. This CDR3 region has 13 residues. CDR3 region: CASREGQRPEAFF. The CDR3 region has the DNA TGCGCCAGCAGGGAGGGACAGAGACCTGAAGCTTTCTTT.

In its sample, this clone was seen once. V is TRBV7-8 and J is TRBJ2-1; 7 bases fit TRBD2. CDR3 length: 15 amino acids. Germline-derived CDR1 and CDR2 are SGHVS and FQNEAQ. The J segment lost 5 bases and the V segment lost 4 bases, leaving 8 bases of the junction unmatched. CDR3 loop: CASSSRLAVNNEQFF. CDR3 nucleotides: TGTGCCAGCAGCTCCCGACTAGCAGTAAACAATGAGCAGTTCTTC.

Regarding this clone: Other nucleotide sequences in the sample specify the same CDR3. V usage is TRBV18 and J usage is TRBJ2-5; D uncertain. Germline lookup yields CDR1 KGHSH and CDR2 LQKENI. The germline V and J ends were trimmed by 3 bases and 5 bases, with 4 bases remaining between them. The CDR3 runs to 11 residues. Here the CDR3 DNA reads TGTGCCAGCTCACCGGGGGAGACCCAGTACTTC. Translating gives CASSPGETQYF. The whole variable domain, filled in from reference TRBV18 and TRBJ2-5, reads NAGVMQNPRHLVRRRGQEARLRCSPMKGHSHVYWYRQLPEEGLKFMVYLQKENIIDESGMPKERFSAEFPKEGPSILRIQQVVRGDSAAYFCASSPGETQYFGPGTRLLVL.

V gene TRBV7-2 combines with J gene TRBJ1-1; 9 bases line up with TRBD1. Germline CDR1 reads SGHTA; CDR2 reads FQGNSA. V was pared by 6 bases and J by 1 base, with 3 bases of the junction left unmatched. The CDR3 runs to 14 residues. The CDR3 sequence is CASRWDRANTEAFF. In DNA form, the CDR3 reads TGTGCCAGCAGATGGGACAGGGCGAACACTGAAGCTTTCTTT.

The V and J genes are TRBV5-1 and TRBJ1-6; maybe TRBD1 (5 bases). The germline V and J ends were trimmed by 4 bases and 9 bases, with 17 bases remaining between them. The CDR3 extends over 15 amino acids. Per the germline V gene, CDR1 is SGHRS and CDR2 is YFSETQ. The CDR3 is CASSPTPGHGSPLHF. CDR3 nucleotide sequence: TGCGCCAGCAGCCCCACCCCGGGGCACGGTTCACCCCTCCACTTT.